A single sample gave rise to the 30 T cell receptor beta chains below, sequenced in a study of shared clonotypes between healthy human individuals. TCRdb keeps only in-frame clones here, not all; method: immunoSEQ multiplex PCR. The sample gives a few million clones, 93% of which show up once; about 0.37% is in the top ten. Sequenced material: naive CD4+ T cells from PBMCs. The subset: CD45RA+ positively selected. Receptor source: a man between 18 and 35 years old in good health. Some clones in this sample may be carry-over from other donors' samples.

The chain recombines TRBV5-1 with TRBJ2-7; 14 bases line up with TRBD2. Per germline, CDR1 SGHRS and CDR2 YFSETQ. The junction had 3 bases not matched to a gene; V was cut back by 4 bases and J by 6 bases. The CDR3 has 14 residues. CDR3 nucleotide sequence: TGCGCCAGCAGCGCGGGACTAGCGGGAGTCGAGCAGTACTTC. Protein product: CASSAGLAGVEQYF.

This chain connects TRBV5-6 to TRBJ1-4; 8 positions agree with TRBD1. V lost 1 base, J lost 8 bases, and 4 bases stayed unmatched. Germline V lookup: CDR1 SGHDT, CDR2 YYEEEE. The CDR3 has 14 amino acids. The CDR3 protein is CASSLKGTGEKLFF. The CDR3, as DNA: TGTGCCAGCAGCTTGAAGGGGACAGGAGAAAAACTGTTTTTT. The whole variable domain, remainder taken from reference TRBV5-6 and TRBJ1-4, is DAGVTQSPTHLIKTRGQQVTLRCSPKSGHDTVSWYQQALGQGPQFIFQYYEEEERQRGNFPDRFSGHQFPNYSSELNVNALLLGDSALYLCASSLKGTGEKLFFGSGTQLSVL.

The chain carries TRBV19 and TRBJ2-3; possible D gene TRBD1, 6 bases. This CDR3 contains 13 residues. Germline assignment: CDR1 LNHDA and CDR2 SQIVND (reference sequence). V was cut by 9 bases and J by 3 bases, with 13 bases left in between. The CDR3 bases are TGTGCCAGCGAGGGCAGGGGTACAGATACGCAGTATTTT. This encodes CASEGRGTDTQYF.

Worth noting for this clone: In the same sample, other DNA sequences code for this CDR3. The chain carries TRBV28 and TRBJ2-1; D is undetermined. In germline, CDR1 is MDHEN, CDR2 SYDVKM. The V and J ends lost 5 bases and 4 bases respectively, with 3 bases between them. The CDR3 extends over 11 amino acids. The CDR3 region is CASSVYNEQFF. The CDR3 DNA follows: TGTGCCAGCAGTGTATACAATGAGCAGTTCTTC.

This chain connects TRBV19 to TRBJ1-5; TRBD1 might be the D (5 bases). Germline values: CDR1 LNHDA, CDR2 SQIVND (reference sequence). The CDR3 covers 17 residues. Trimming took off 1 base at V and 5 bases at J, with 18 bases between the two ends. For the CDR3, the DNA is TGTGCCAGTAGTATAGCCAGAGGGGCGGTATTTCATCAGCCCCAGCATTTT. This codes for CASSIARGAVFHQPQHF.

This chain connects TRBV5-1 to TRBJ2-6, with no clear D. Germline CDR1 and CDR2: SGHRS and YFSETQ. The V end was cut by 4 bases, the J end by 0 bases, with 8 bases between. The CDR3 is 15 amino acids. The CDR3 loop is CASSKAVSGANVLTF. DNA for the CDR3: TGCGCCAGCAGCAAAGCCGTCTCTGGGGCCAACGTCCTGACTTTC.

The chain recombines TRBV4-2 with TRBJ1-2; the D gene is possibly TRBD1 (5 bases). The germline V and J ends were trimmed by 1 base and 12 bases, with 18 bases remaining between them. CDR3 length equals 14 residues. Germline-derived CDR1 and CDR2 are LGHNA and YNFKEQ. CDR3 DNA sequence: TGTGCCAGCAGCCAAGTCCGGGGCAGCGGGACTAACACCTTC. It specifies CASSQVRGSGTNTF.

V is TRBV6-5 and J is TRBJ2-7, with no clear D. Germline V gives CDR1 MNHEY, CDR2 SVGAGI. The ends were cut back, 5 bases at V and 2 bases at J, with 10 bases in the middle. This CDR3 is 13 amino acids long. CDR3 amino acids: CASSRSSPYEQYF. CDR3 coding DNA: TGTGCCAGCAGTAGGAGCTCCCCCTACGAGCAGTACTTC.

The V and J genes are TRBV5-4 and TRBJ1-2; D gene uncertain. The CDR3 sequence is 13 residues long. Between the trimmed V and J ends, which lost 1 base and 6 bases, there was a span of 10 bases. CDR1 is SGHNT and CDR2 is YYREEE in the germline V gene (reference sequence). The CDR3 coding sequence is TGTGCCAGCAGCTTGTTCCCGGTGGATGGCTACACCTTC. Protein: CASSLFPVDGYTF.

A remark on this clone: Within the sample, other DNA sequences also encode this same CDR3. The chain carries TRBV28 and TRBJ2-2; maybe TRBD2 (5 bases). V shed 1 base and J shed 6 bases, with 6 bases lying between them. Germline CDR1 and CDR2: MDHEN and SYDVKM. The CDR3 totals 13 residues. The CDR3 nucleotides are TGTGCCAGCAGTTTATCCGGGGCCGGGGAGCTGTTTTTT. It specifies CASSLSGAGELFF.

The rearrangement uses TRBV9 and TRBJ1-2, with D unclear. The CDR3 covers 13 residues. In germline, CDR1 is SGDLS, CDR2 YYNGEE. V shed 0 bases and J shed 7 bases, with 10 bases lying between them. The CDR3 DNA is TGTGCCAGCAGCGTAGATCCGGCAGTTGGCTACACCTTC. Its protein product is CASSVDPAVGYTF. Combining the CDR3 with reference TRBV9 and TRBJ1-2 gives the whole variable domain DSGVTQTPKHLITATGQRVTLRCSPRSGDLSVYWYQQSLDQGLQFLIQYYNGEERAKGNILERFSAQQFPDLHSELNLSSLELGDSALYFCASSVDPAVGYTFGSGTRLTVV.

V is TRBV5-1 and J is TRBJ2-2, with 8 bases matching TRBD1. This CDR3 region has 16 residues. J lost 12 bases, V lost 5 bases, and 18 bases had no gene match. The germline V gene encodes CDR1 SGHRS and CDR2 YFSETQ. The CDR3 region is CASSDRDRRTPGKLFF. CDR3 nucleotides: TGCGCCAGCAGTGACCGGGACAGGCGGACACCGGGGAAGCTGTTTTTT.

This chain joins TRBV27 and TRBJ2-7; 7 positions agree with TRBD1. Germline V lookup: CDR1 MNHEY, CDR2 SMNVEV (reference sequence). V gave up 4 bases and J gave up 4 bases; unmatched junction bases: 7. This CDR3 region has 14 residues. CDR3 loop: CASSSQGDRYEQYF. The CDR3 DNA is TGTGCCAGCAGTTCCCAGGGGGATCGATACGAGCAGTACTTC.

The J gene is TRBJ2-1, the V gene TRBV18, with D perhaps TRBD2 (5 bases). The CDR3 contains 16 residues. CDR1 and CDR2 (germline): KGHSH, LQKENI. Trimming shortened V by 3 bases and J by 0 bases, and 12 bases separated the two germline ends. CDR3 in amino acids: CASSPGGRSSYNEQFF. In nucleotides, the CDR3 is TGTGCCAGCTCACCGGGCGGGCGGAGCTCCTACAATGAGCAGTTCTTC.

The rearrangement uses TRBV18 and TRBJ2-1, with D unclear. The V gene lost 3 bases and the J gene lost 9 bases, with 15 bases spanning the gap. CDR3 length equals 14 residues. Germline V gene data show CDR1 as KGHSH and CDR2 as LQKENI. CDR3 nucleotide sequence: TGTGCCAGCTCACCTTTAAGTAAGTTTACTGAGCAGTTCTTC. Its translation is CASSPLSKFTEQFF.

V and J are TRBV28 and TRBJ2-7; D remains unclear. Germline CDR1 MDHEN, CDR2 SYDVKM. Deletions cut 2 bases from V and 0 bases from J, with 8 bases between. The CDR3 totals 14 residues. The CDR3 is CASSLGRPSYEQYF. The CDR3 bases are TGTGCCAGCAGTTTAGGCAGGCCCTCCTACGAGCAGTACTTC.

The CDR3 nucleotides are TGTGCCAGCAGCCGGGACAGGAACTCCTACGAGCAGTACTTC. Translated, it gives CASSRDRNSYEQYF. This sequence joins TRBV7-7 and TRBJ2-7; 8 positions agree with TRBD1. This CDR3 comprises 14 residues. The germline CDR1 and CDR2 sequences are SSHAT and FNYEAQ (reference sequence). J was trimmed by 0 bases and V by 5 bases; bases with no gene match: 3.

The J gene is TRBJ1-5, the V gene TRBV2; 8 bases line up with TRBD1. CDR1 is SNHLY, CDR2 FYNNEI, per germline. Trimming at V came to 6 bases and at J to 10 bases, leaving 11 bases not matched to a gene. There are 14 residues in the CDR3. CDR3 protein: CASRAGQGLRPQHF. In nucleotides, the CDR3 is TGTGCCAGCAGGGCCGGACAGGGCCTCCGACCCCAGCATTTT.

This chain joins TRBV27 and TRBJ2-7, with 11 positions matching TRBD2. Germline-derived CDR1 and CDR2 are MNHEY and SMNVEV (reference sequence). The CDR3 runs to 16 residues. The V segment lost 6 bases and the J segment 1 base; nucleotides outside the gene matches: 8. CDR3 nucleotide sequence: TGTGCCAGCAGCCGATTAGGGACTAGCGGTTCCTACGAGCAGTACTTC. Residues: CASSRLGTSGSYEQYF.

This chain uses TRBV6-5 with TRBJ1-3; tentatively, D is TRBD1 (6 bases). The CDR3 runs 13 residues. CDR1 MNHEY and CDR2 SVGAGI come from the germline V gene. Trimming took 7 bases from V and 4 from J, leaving 11 bases between them. Written as DNA, the CDR3 is TGTGCCAGCAATGACAGGTTGGGAAACACCATATATTTT. Translated: CASNDRLGNTIYF.

The chain links TRBV5-4 to TRBJ1-1, with 8 bases matching TRBD1. The CDR3 runs 18 residues. Germline CDR1 reads SGHNT; CDR2 reads YYREEE (reference sequence). Losses at the gene ends were 1 base for V and 0 bases for J; bases not matched to a gene: 11. CDR3 in amino acids: CASSLFVQGGKLNTEAFF. The CDR3 DNA sequence: TGTGCCAGCAGCTTGTTTGTACAGGGGGGGAAACTGAACACTGAAGCTTTCTTT.

The genes are TRBV7-2 and TRBJ2-7; D not certain. The V end was cut by 5 bases, the J end by 0 bases, with 11 bases between. The V gene's germline CDR1 is SGHTA and CDR2 FQGNSA. The CDR3 is 14 amino acids. DNA of the CDR3: TGTGCCAGCAGCCAAGACCTCCTCTCCTACGAGCAGTACTTC. It is translated as CASSQDLLSYEQYF.

This clone has only a few counts. This chain links TRBV2 with TRBJ1-5; no reliable D call. Trimming shortened V by 8 bases and J by 3 bases, and 11 bases separated the two germline ends. CDR3 length: 13 residues. Per the germline V gene, CDR1 is SNHLY and CDR2 is FYNNEI. CDR3 loop: CASVSLPNQPQHF. CDR3 in DNA: TGTGCCAGCGTGAGTCTTCCCAATCAGCCCCAGCATTTT.

The chain recombines TRBV10-3 with TRBJ1-4; tentatively, D is TRBD1 (5 bases). The CDR3 sequence is 14 residues long. Looked up from germline, CDR1 is ENHRY and CDR2 is SYGVKD. V lost 6 bases, J lost 3 bases, and 11 bases lay in between. Here the CDR3 DNA reads TGTGCCATCAGGGGGCGAGGGGCTAATGAAAAACTGTTTTTT. Its translation: CAIRGRGANEKLFF.

The rearrangement joins TRBV28 to TRBJ2-7, with a tentative D call TRBD1 (6 bases). Looked up from germline, CDR1 is MDHEN and CDR2 is SYDVKM. The CDR3 totals 13 residues. Trimming removed 5 bases at V and 5 bases at J, with 13 bases between. The CDR3 DNA reads TGTGCCAGCAGTCGGTTGGACAGAGACGAGCAGTACTTC. The encoded protein is CASSRLDRDEQYF.

The chain couples TRBV6-1 to TRBJ1-4; D gene unclear. The germline CDR1 and CDR2 sequences are MNHNS and SASEGT. This CDR3 has 15 amino acids. Trimming removed 2 bases from V and 6 bases from J, with 13 bases in between. CDR3 coding DNA: TGTGCCAGCAGTGAATCTTTTACACGGGATGAAAAACTGTTTTTT. Translation gives CASSESFTRDEKLFF.

The CDR3 loop is CASSNSGTSSGNTIYF. The CDR3 coding sequence is TGTGCCAGCAGTAACTCCGGGACCTCCTCTGGAAACACCATATATTTT. The V call is TRBV7-8, the J call TRBJ1-3, with a tentative D call TRBD1 (5 bases). The CDR3 extends over 16 amino acids. V lost 6 bases to trimming and J lost 0 bases, with 15 bases between them. Germline values: CDR1 SGHVS, CDR2 FQNEAQ.

The chain uses TRBV2 and TRBJ1-5, with D unclear. Germline CDR1 is SNHLY and CDR2 is FYNNEI. The CDR3 sequence is 13 residues long. Trimming took 8 bases from V and 0 from J, leaving 8 bases between them. Here the CDR3 reads CASDKDSNQPQHF. The DNA of the CDR3 is TGTGCCAGCGATAAGGATAGCAATCAGCCCCAGCATTTT.

This sequence joins TRBV19 and TRBJ1-5; the D is unclear. CDR1 is LNHDA and CDR2 is SQIVND in the germline V gene (reference sequence). The CDR3 covers 13 residues. The V gene lost 0 bases and the J gene lost 9 bases, with 9 bases spanning the gap. CDR3 protein: CASSIDSLGPQHF. In nucleotides, the CDR3 is TGTGCCAGTAGTATAGATTCCCTCGGGCCCCAGCATTTT. The whole variable domain, filled in from reference TRBV19 and TRBJ1-5, reads DGGITQSPKYLFRKEGQNVTLSCEQNLNHDAMYWYRQDPGQGLRLIYYSQIVNDFQKGDIAEGYSVSREKKESFPLTVTSAQKNPTAFYLCASSIDSLGPQHFGDGTRLSIL.

V gene TRBV7-9 combines with J gene TRBJ1-1; D perhaps matches TRBD1 (5 bases). The V and J ends lost 2 bases and 1 base respectively, with 11 bases between them. The CDR3 spans 15 residues. CDR1 SEHNR and CDR2 FQNEAQ come from the germline V gene (reference sequence). This chain's CDR3 is CASSLPFGGNTEAFF. In DNA form, the CDR3 reads TGTGCCAGCAGCTTACCTTTTGGGGGGAACACTGAAGCTTTCTTT.